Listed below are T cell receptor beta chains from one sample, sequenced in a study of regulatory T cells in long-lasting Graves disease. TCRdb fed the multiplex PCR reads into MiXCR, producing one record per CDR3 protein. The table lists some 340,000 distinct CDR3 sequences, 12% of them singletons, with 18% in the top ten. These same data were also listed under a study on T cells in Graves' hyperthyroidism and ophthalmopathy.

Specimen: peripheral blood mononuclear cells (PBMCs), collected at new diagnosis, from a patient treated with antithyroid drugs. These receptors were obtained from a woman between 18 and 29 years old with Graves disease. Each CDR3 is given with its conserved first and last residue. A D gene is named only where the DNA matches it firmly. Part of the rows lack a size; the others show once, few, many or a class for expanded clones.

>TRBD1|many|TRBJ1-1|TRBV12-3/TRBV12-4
CATAQGAGTEAFF
TGTGCCACTGCCCAGGGGGCTGGGACTGAAGCTTTCTTT
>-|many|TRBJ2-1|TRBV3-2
CASSQLRESSYNEQFF
TGTGCCAGCAGCCAGTTACGGGAGAGCTCCTACAATGAGCAGTTCTTC
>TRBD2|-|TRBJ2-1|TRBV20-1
CSAIRGLAGGISYNEQFF
TGCAGTGCCATCCGAGGGCTAGCGGGAGGGATCTCCTACAATGAGCAGTTCTTC
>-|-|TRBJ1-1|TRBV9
CGSSVTGLNTEAFF
TGTGGCAGCAGCGTAACCGGACTAAACACTGAAGCTTTCTTT
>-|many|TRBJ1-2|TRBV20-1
CSARAALYGYTF
TGCAGTGCTCGGGCAGCGCTCTATGGCTACACCTTC
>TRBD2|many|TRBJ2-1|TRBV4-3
CASSQDGTSGISNEQFF
TGCGCCAGCAGCCAAGACGGGACTAGCGGGATAAGCAATGAGCAGTTCTTC
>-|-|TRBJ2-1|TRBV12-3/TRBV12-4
CASSLEPGTFNEQFF
TGTGCCAGCAGTTTAGAGCCCGGGACTTTTAATGAGCAGTTCTTC
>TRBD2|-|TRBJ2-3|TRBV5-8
CASSHGLAGATDTQYF
TGTGCCAGCAGTCACGGACTAGCGGGGGCCACAGATACGCAGTATTTT
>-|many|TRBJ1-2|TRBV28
CASRQKGYGYTF
TGTGCCAGCAGGCAAAAGGGCTATGGCTACACCTTC
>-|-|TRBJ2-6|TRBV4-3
CASSPDTRGVSVANVLTF
TGCGCCAGCAGCCCAGATACTAGGGGGGTCTCTGTGGCCAACGTCCTGACTTTC
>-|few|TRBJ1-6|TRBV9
CASSVGASSYNSPLHF
TGTGCCAGCAGCGTAGGGGCGAGCTCCTATAATTCACCCCTCCACTTT
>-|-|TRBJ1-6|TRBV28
CASSPPFGGSSPLHF
TGTGCCAGCAGTCCTCCCTTCGGGGGTAGTTCACCCCTCCACTTT
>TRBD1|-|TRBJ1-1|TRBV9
CASRGQGGEAFF
TGTGCCAGCAGGGGACAGGGTGGAGAAGCTTTCTTT
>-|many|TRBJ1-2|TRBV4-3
CASSQGQVGEVYGYTF
TGCGCCAGCAGCCAAGGCCAGGTAGGAGAGGTCTATGGCTACACCTTC
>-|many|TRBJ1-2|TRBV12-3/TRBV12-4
CASSDTYGYTF
TGTGCCAGCAGCGACACTTATGGCTACACCTTC
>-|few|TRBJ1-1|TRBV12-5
CAVTGGAGAMNTEAFF
TGTGCTGTCACGGGGGGGGCAGGGGCTATGAACACTGAAGCTTTCTTT
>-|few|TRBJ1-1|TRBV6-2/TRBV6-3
CASSYNFLMNTEAFF
TGTGCCAGCAGTTACAATTTTTTGATGAACACTGAAGCTTTCTTT
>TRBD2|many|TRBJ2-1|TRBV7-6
CASSRPRLARHNEQFF
TGTGCCAGCAGCCGTCCCCGACTAGCGCGCCACAATGAGCAGTTCTTC
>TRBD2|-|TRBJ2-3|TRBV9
CASSAREGPSDTQYF
TGTGCCAGCAGCGCCCGGGAGGGCCCGTCAGATACGCAGTATTTT
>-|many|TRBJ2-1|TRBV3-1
CASSLYYTQEQFF
TGTGCCAGCAGCCTGTACTACACCCAAGAGCAGTTCTTC
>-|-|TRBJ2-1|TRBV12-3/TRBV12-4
CASSLGVIGFF
TGTGCCAGCAGTTTAGGAGTTATTGGGTTCTTC
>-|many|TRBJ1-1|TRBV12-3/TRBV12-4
CASSSGRNRRIEAFF
TGTGCCAGCAGCTCGGGCCGAAATCGACGGATAGAAGCTTTCTTT
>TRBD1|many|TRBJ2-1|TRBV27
CASRDARGEQFF
TGTGCCAGCCGAGACGCCAGGGGGGAGCAGTTCTTC
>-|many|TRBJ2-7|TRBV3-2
CASSQERDRVYEQYF
TGTGCCAGCAGCCAAGAACGGGACAGGGTATACGAGCAGTACTTC
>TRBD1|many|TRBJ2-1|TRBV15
CATSRDRGGYIDNEQFF
TGTGCCACCAGCAGGGACAGGGGGGGTTATATCGACAATGAGCAGTTCTTC
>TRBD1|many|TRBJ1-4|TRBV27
CAVRDRGENEKLFF
TGTGCCGTCAGGGACAGGGGCGAGAATGAAAAACTGTTTTTT
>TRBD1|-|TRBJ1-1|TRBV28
CASLPSGQGAREAFF
TGTGCCAGCCTTCCCAGTGGGCAGGGGGCGCGGGAAGCTTTCTTT
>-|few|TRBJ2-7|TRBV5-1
CASRPGTPYEQYF
TGCGCCAGCAGGCCCGGGACACCTTACGAGCAGTACTTC
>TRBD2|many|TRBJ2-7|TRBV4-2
CASSPTSGRLYEQYF
TGTGCCAGCAGCCCTACTAGCGGGAGATTGTACGAGCAGTACTTC
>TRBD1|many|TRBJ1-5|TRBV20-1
CSAIHREDRGLHQPQHF
TGCAGTGCTATTCACCGTGAGGACAGGGGGCTTCATCAGCCCCAGCATTTT
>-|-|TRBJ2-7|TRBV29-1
CSVVGTNYEQYF
TGCAGCGTAGTAGGGACGAACTACGAGCAGTACTTC
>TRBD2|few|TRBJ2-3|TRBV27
CASSPSLAGGTDTQYF
TGTGCCAGCAGTCCCTCACTAGCGGGGGGCACAGATACGCAGTATTTT
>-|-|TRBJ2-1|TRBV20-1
CSAGATDYNEQFF
TGCAGTGCCGGAGCAACGGACTACAATGAGCAGTTCTTC
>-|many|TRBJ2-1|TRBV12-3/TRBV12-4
CASKLDDNEQFF
TGTGCCAGCAAGCTGGACGACAATGAGCAGTTCTTC